The clone carrying this TCR beta chain was recorded only once. Its antigen is unidentified. The data were obtained in a study of post-analysis software for immune sequencing data. Whole-study context: Relapsing-remitting, secondary progressive and progressive-relapsing multiple sclerosis courses were included. Study-wide findings and caveats: Those samples that were prepared in the same batch co-clustered strongly by F measure. Significantly lower normalized Chao1 diversity was found in patients with multiple sclerosis relative to controls.

Carried by the TCR beta cDNA libraries were unique molecular identifiers. MiXCR, applied by TCRdb to the PCR reads, yields one record per CDR3 protein. The sample includes some 700,000 distinct CDR3 sequences, approximately 60% of them seen just once. The receptor was derived from a girl aged 2 to 9 with multiple sclerosis. The sample was blood.

The CDR3 spells CSARDRGGGQPQHF. Written as DNA, the CDR3 is TGCAGTGCTAGAGACAGGGGAGGAGGTCAGCCCCAGCATTTT. J is TRBJ1-5 and V is TRBV20-1, with D perhaps matching TRBD1 (6 bases). This CDR3 contains 14 residues. Germline loops: CDR1 DFQATT, CDR2 SNEGSKA (reference sequence). Trimming shortened V by 0 bases and J by 6 bases, and 12 bases separated the two germline ends.